The 8 T cell receptor beta chains below come from one sample, sequenced in a study of T cells in Graves' hyperthyroidism and ophthalmopathy. Amplified TCR beta CDR3 regions derived from RNA transcripts. The primer set for the first-round RT-PCR of the TCR CDR3 was HTBI. MiXCR, applied by TCRdb to the multiplex PCR reads, yields one record per CDR3 protein. The sample lists some 500,000 distinct CDR3 sequences, approximately 14% occurring once. The specimen was blood. These receptor sequences come from a woman aged 18-29 years with Graves' hyperthyroidism.

This clonotype was observed a handful of times. This sequence joins TRBV19 and TRBJ1-5; perhaps TRBD1 as D (5 bases). The CDR3 sequence is 15 residues long. V lost 5 bases and J 4 bases, leaving 15 bases between the germline ends. The germline gives CDR1 LNHDA, CDR2 SQIVND (reference sequence). CDR3 sequence reads: CASSPNSGKNQPQHF. In nucleotides, the CDR3 is TGTGCCAGTAGTCCTAACTCAGGGAAGAATCAGCCCCAGCATTTT.

This clonotype has ten or more counts. The chain carries TRBV27 and TRBJ2-1; 8 bases fit TRBD2. The CDR3 is 17 residues long. After removal of 1 base from V and 5 bases from J, the junction contained 10 bases not matched to a gene. CDR1 and CDR2 from the germline V gene are MNHEY and SMNVEV (reference sequence). CDR3 bases: TGTGCCAGCAGTTTATTTTTCAGTCTAGCGGGCAACAATGAGCAGTTCTTC. It yields the protein CASSLFFSLAGNNEQFF.

There are many counts of this clonotype. The gene calls are TRBV7-8 and TRBJ2-3; no reliable D call. This CDR3 is built from 16 residues. Germline V lookup: CDR1 SGHVS, CDR2 FQNEAQ. With 1 base removed from V and 4 bases from J, the gap between germline ends came to 15 bases. CDR3 sequence reads: CASSLVRLGAPDTQYF. The DNA of the CDR3 is TGTGCCAGCAGCTTAGTACGTCTTGGCGCGCCAGATACGCAGTATTTT.

Turning to this clonotype: A much larger clone is a single base away; this may be a read error. This chain links TRBV5-1 with TRBJ2-1; tentatively, D is TRBD2 (5 bases). The germline V gene encodes CDR1 SGHRS and CDR2 YFSETQ. Trimming shortened V by 3 bases and J by 2 bases, and 15 bases separated the two germline ends. The CDR3 extends over 16 amino acids. CDR3 coding DNA: TGCGCCAGCAGCTCAGGAGCGCTAGCAACCTACAATGAGCAGTTCTTC. Translating it yields CASSSGALATYNEQFF. Drawing the rest from reference TRBV5-1 and TRBJ2-1, the complete variable domain is KAGVTQTPRYLIKTRGQQVTLSCSPISGHRSVSWYQQTPGQGLQFLFEYFSETQRNKGNFPGRFSGRQFSNSRSEMNVSTLELGDSALYLCASSSGALATYNEQFFGPGTRLTVL.

In this sample, this clonotype turned up a few times. The chain links TRBV11-2 to TRBJ1-1; D call uncertain. Trimming cost V 5 bases and J 1 base, with 14 bases left between them. CDR1 and CDR2 from the germline V gene are SGHAT and FQNNGV. This CDR3 comprises 15 residues. The CDR3 DNA reads TGTGCCAGCAGCCCCACGGACGGATCGAACACTGAAGCTTTCTTT. Translating it yields CASSPTDGSNTEAFF.

This clonotype came up many times. V and J are TRBV7-3 and TRBJ2-1; the D gene is possibly TRBD2 (5 bases). The CDR3 runs to 17 residues. The V gene lost 5 bases and the J gene lost 0 bases, with 17 bases spanning the gap. Germline CDR1 and CDR2: SGHTA and FQGTGA. The CDR3 DNA reads TGTGCCAGCAGCCGTGCAGGAGAAGGGAGCTCCTACAATGAGCAGTTCTTC. This encodes CASSRAGEGSSYNEQFF. Full variable domain (rest looked up from reference TRBV7-3 and TRBJ2-1): GAGVSQTPSNKVTEKGKYVELRCDPISGHTALYWYRQSLGQGPEFLIYFQGTGAADDSGLPNDRFFAVRPEGSVSTLKIQRTERGDSAVYLCASSRAGEGSSYNEQFFGPGTRLTVL.

This clonotype was detected a few times. This chain connects TRBV18 to TRBJ2-6; 9 bases line up with TRBD1. From germline, CDR1 is KGHSH and CDR2 LQKENI. CDR3 length: 20 amino acids. With 3 bases clipped from V and 0 bases from J, the junction kept 12 bases outside the gene matches. The CDR3 region has the DNA TGTGCCAGCTCACCTACGGAGAGACAGGGGGGGGCCTCTGGGGCCAACGTCCTGACTTTC. Translation: CASSPTERQGGASGANVLTF.

This clonotype showed up just a few times. The chain employs TRBV7-9 and TRBJ2-2; a possible D gene is TRBD1 (6 bases). V shed 4 bases and J shed 3 bases, with 15 bases lying between them. Germline V gene sequence: CDR1 SEHNR, CDR2 FQNEAQ (reference sequence). The CDR3 runs 16 residues. The CDR3 protein is CASSSSRGAYTGELFF. The DNA for the CDR3 is TGTGCCAGCAGCTCGTCCAGGGGAGCGTACACCGGGGAGCTGTTTTTT.